This T cell receptor (beta chain) was identified during a study of blood T cells in healthy people across ages. Together with a sample-barcoded 5' primer, a J-beta primer mix was included in a second PCR lasting about 7 to 11 cycles. Every individual sample yielded 2.5 million or more paired-end reads (each containing CDR3). Each CDR3 protein gets one entry after TCRdb re-called the 5' RACE reads with MiXCR. The sample records 980,000 or so distinct CDR3 sequences, 45% to 50% being singletons. Germline values: CDR1 SEHNR, CDR2 FQNEAQ (reference sequence). The length of the CDR3 is 16 residues. Unmatched junction bases numbered 13, after V lost 5 bases and J lost 9 bases.

This TCR was recovered from a man aged 30 to 45 in good health. Material for sequencing was blood. The J gene is TRBJ2-4, the V gene TRBV7-9; 10 positions match TRBD1. The CDR3: CASSPTRDRGRGIQYF. CDR3 bases: TGTGCCAGCAGCCCTACCCGGGACAGGGGAAGGGGCATTCAGTACTTC.